Included here is one T cell receptor beta chain sequence, with context. Its antigen is still unknown. Blood sampling took place at baseline, cycle 4 day 1, and cycle 7 day 1. These data are taken from a study of OX40 agonist ivuxolimab in advanced cancers. On the study more broadly: Hepatocellular carcinoma, melanoma, renal cell or head and neck cancer affected the dose-escalation patients. There were three patients with partial responses, one having hepatocellular carcinoma and two cutaneous melanoma.

Study results and limitations: The work left the antigen specificity of expanded peripheral T cells undetermined.

Sequenced by immunoSEQ multiplex PCR; TCRdb stores in-frame clones only, minus some. This sample carries roughly 75,000 clones, about 88% of them seen once, and the ten largest clones take roughly 13%. Material: CD4+ or CD8+ T cells sorted from blood, obtained in a trial of the OX40 agonist ivuxolimab. The TCR was taken from an adult with an advanced solid tumor such as melanoma, head and neck, liver or kidney cancer.

Here the CDR3 reads CASSANQATNYGYTF. CDR3 in DNA: TGTGCCAGCTCCGCGAACCAGGCAACTAACTATGGCTACACCTTC. The chain employs TRBV18 and TRBJ1-2; D call uncertain. Between the trimmed V and J ends, which lost 6 bases and 0 bases, there was a span of 14 bases. CDR1 KGHSH and CDR2 LQKENI come from the germline V gene. The CDR3 length is 15 residues.